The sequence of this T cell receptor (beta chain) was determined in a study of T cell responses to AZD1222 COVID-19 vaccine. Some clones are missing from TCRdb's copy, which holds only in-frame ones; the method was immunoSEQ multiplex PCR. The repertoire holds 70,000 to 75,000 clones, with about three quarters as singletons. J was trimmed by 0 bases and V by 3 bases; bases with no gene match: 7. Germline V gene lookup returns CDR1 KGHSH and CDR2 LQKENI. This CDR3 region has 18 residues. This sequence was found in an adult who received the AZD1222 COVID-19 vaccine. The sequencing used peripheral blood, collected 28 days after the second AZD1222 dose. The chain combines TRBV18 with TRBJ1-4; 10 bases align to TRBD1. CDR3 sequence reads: CASSPLPGQGSTNEKLFF. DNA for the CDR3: TGTGCCAGCTCACCGTTACCGGGACAGGGGTCAACTAATGAAAAACTGTTTTTT.